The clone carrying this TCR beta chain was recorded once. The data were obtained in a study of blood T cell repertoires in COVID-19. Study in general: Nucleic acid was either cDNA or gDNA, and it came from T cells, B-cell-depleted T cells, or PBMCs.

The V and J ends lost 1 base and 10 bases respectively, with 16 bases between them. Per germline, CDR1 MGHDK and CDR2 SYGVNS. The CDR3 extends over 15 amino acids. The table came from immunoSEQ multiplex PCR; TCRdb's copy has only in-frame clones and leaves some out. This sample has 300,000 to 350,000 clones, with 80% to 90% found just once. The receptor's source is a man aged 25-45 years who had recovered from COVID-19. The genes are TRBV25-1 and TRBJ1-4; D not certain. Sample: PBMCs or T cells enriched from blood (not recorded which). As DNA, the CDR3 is TGTGCCAGCAGTGAATCAAGAGGCCGGGTTGGAAAACTGTTTTTT. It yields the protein CASSESRGRVGKLFF. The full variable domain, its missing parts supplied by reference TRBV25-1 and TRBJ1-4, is EADIYQTPRYLVIGTGKKITLECSQTMGHDKMYWYQQDPGMELHLIHYSYGVNSTEKGDLSSESTVSRIRTEHFPLTLESARPSHTSQYLCASSESRGRVGKLFFGSGTQLSVL.